Listed below are T cell receptor beta chains from one sample, sequenced in a study of tumor-infiltrating lymphocytes in primary liver carcinoma. A single record per CDR3 protein comes from TCRdb applying MiXCR to the multiplex PCR reads. The table has 95,000 to 150,000 distinct CDR3 sequences, around 70% seen once. Specimen: tumor-adjacent normal liver tissue. The receptor source for this set is a woman in her fifties or sixties with primary liver carcinoma and hepatitis B virus infection. Both conserved end residues are part of each CDR3. A D gene is named only where the DNA matches it firmly. Only some rows state a clone size, as once, few, many or a class for expanded clones.

NA TRBJ2-1 TRBD2 TRBV10-3 CAISLAGRSYNEQFF TGTGCCATCAGCCTAGCGGGACGGTCCTACAATGAGCAGTTCTTC
NA TRBJ1-2 NA TRBV29-1 CSVSGRPYGYTF TGCAGCGTTTCGGGCAGGCCATATGGCTACACCTTC
NA TRBJ2-2 NA TRBV6-5 CASRYGQNTWELFF TGTGCCAGCAGATACGGGCAGAACACCTGGGAGCTGTTTTTT
few TRBJ2-3 TRBD2 TRBV4-3 CASSQEGLAGGPTDTQYF TGCGCCAGCAGCCAAGAAGGTCTAGCGGGAGGGCCAACAGATACGCAGTATTTT
NA TRBJ2-7 NA TRBV2 CTSRGSGFYEQYF TGTACCAGCAGGGGTAGCGGGTTCTACGAGCAGTACTTC
NA TRBJ2-2 NA TRBV7-3 CVSSFGGGELFF TGTGTCAGCAGCTTCGGTGGCGGGGAGTTGTTTTTT
NA TRBJ2-3 TRBD1 TRBV11-3 CASSPRQGSSKDTQYF TGTGCCAGCAGTCCCCGACAGGGGTCAAGTAAAGATACGCAGTATTTT
NA TRBJ2-7 TRBD1 TRBV11-2 CATSLVQGTYEQYF TGTGCCACCAGCTTAGTACAGGGGACATACGAGCAGTACTTC
once TRBJ2-7 TRBD2 TRBV11-2 CARSSQRASGLTYKQYF TGTGCCAGGAGTTCACAACGGGCTAGCGGGCTGACCTACAAGCAGTACTTC
NA TRBJ2-2 TRBD2 TRBV6-1 CASRRTSGSVDTGQLFF TGTGCCAGCAGGAGGACTAGCGGGAGTGTGGACACCGGGCAACTGTTTTTT
NA TRBJ2-3 NA TRBV10-3 CVISESTWRSRDTQYF TGTGTCATCAGTGAGTCGACCTGGCGGAGCAGAGATACGCAGTATTTT
NA TRBJ2-3 NA TRBV4-1 CASSSQGLSSGDMQYF TGCGCCAGCAGTTCACAGGGACTCTCAAGTGGAGATATGCAGTATTTT
NA TRBJ2-3 NA TRBV29-1 CSGLGLTRKPVSTDTQYF TGCAGTGGCCTAGGACTTACTCGTAAACCGGTTAGCACAGATACGCAGTATTTT
few TRBJ1-1 NA TRBV11-2 CASSQFPDGMNTEAFF TGTGCCAGCAGCCAATTTCCTGATGGAATGAACACTGAAGCTTTCTTT
many TRBJ2-7 NA TRBV6-1 CASSEAAGRGASLGRYEQYF TGTGCCAGCAGTGAAGCCGCTGGCCGGGGGGCTAGTCTGGGCCGCTACGAGCAGTACTTC
many TRBJ1-1 NA TRBV13 CASSKGGVLNTEAFF TGTGCCAGCAGCAAAGGGGGGGTTTTAAACACTGAAGCTTTCTTT
NA TRBJ1-1 TRBD1 TRBV11-2 CASSVTTGYFRTEAFF TGTGCCAGCAGCGTCACGACAGGGTACTTTCGCACTGAGGCTTTCTTT